This entry concerns a single T cell receptor beta chain. The antigen is unknown. Unmatched junction bases numbered 8, after V lost 0 bases and J lost 0 bases. Germline V CDR1 and CDR2: ENHRY, SYGVKD. The CDR3 is made up of 17 amino acids. For the second PCR, which ran for about 7 to 11 cycles, a sample-barcoded 5' primer and a J-beta primer mix were used. TCRdb re-analysed the 5' RACE reads in MiXCR, keeping a single row per CDR3 protein. The sample records about 1.8 million distinct CDR3 sequences, just under 50% being singletons. The data were taken from a study of blood T cells in healthy people across ages. Background on the study: The template switching approach captured approximately one barcoded beta molecule for every two T cells. General study findings and limits: There was no known CMV status for donors, so expanded clonotype changes were possibly confounded. Long-lived and aged donors differed, with more naive CD4+ cells and higher diversity in the long-lived.

Extracted total RNA amounted to at least 5.5 micrograms for each sample. V gene TRBV10-3 combines with J gene TRBJ2-7; TRBD2 agrees at 7 bases. The source of this sequence is a woman aged 40 to 50 in good health. Material for sequencing was blood. CDR3 protein: CAISESGSGVSSYEQYF. CDR3 sequence (DNA): TGTGCCATCAGTGAGTCGGGGAGCGGGGTTAGCTCCTACGAGCAGTACTTC.